A selection of T cell receptor beta chains follows, all from one sample in a study of regulatory T cells in long-lasting Graves disease. TCRdb redid the calling of the multiplex PCR reads with MiXCR, one entry per CDR3 protein. This sample has about 660,000 distinct CDR3 sequences, with about 30% found just once. The sequenced sample was peripheral blood mononuclear cells (PBMCs), obtained when the disease was refractory, from a patient treated with antithyroid drugs. Receptors were obtained from a female donor with Graves disease. CDR3s include the opening cysteine and the closing phenylalanine or tryptophan. The D gene is left open where the match is weak. The listing skips clone size in some rows; elsewhere it reads once, few, many or a size class.

V gene: TRBV3-1; J gene: TRBJ1-1; D gene: -; clone size: few; CDR3 protein: CASSQVEGPETEAFF; CDR3 DNA: TGTGCCAGCAGCCAAGTGGAAGGTCCAGAAACTGAAGCTTTCTTT
V gene: TRBV24-1; J gene: TRBJ2-5; D gene: -; clone size: -; CDR3 protein: CATSDGGSETQYF; CDR3 DNA: TGTGCCACCAGTGACGGGGGCTCAGAGACCCAGTACTTC
V gene: TRBV2; J gene: TRBJ1-2; D gene: -; clone size: -; CDR3 protein: CASSPDRWGGYTF; CDR3 DNA: TGTGCCAGCAGTCCTGACCGTTGGGGAGGCTACACCTTC
V gene: TRBV11-2; J gene: TRBJ2-5; D gene: -; clone size: many; CDR3 protein: CASSPLGRSHETQYF; CDR3 DNA: TGTGCCAGCAGCCCCCTCGGTAGGAGTCATGAGACCCAGTACTTC
V gene: TRBV27; J gene: TRBJ2-7; D gene: TRBD2; clone size: -; CDR3 protein: CASSLASPIGRAGEQYF; CDR3 DNA: TGTGCCAGCAGTCTAGCCTCCCCTATCGGGAGGGCGGGAGAGCAGTACTTC
V gene: TRBV6-1; J gene: TRBJ2-2; D gene: -; clone size: few; CDR3 protein: CASSERQGYTGELFF; CDR3 DNA: TGTGCCAGCAGTGAACGGCAGGGGTACACCGGGGAGCTGTTTTTT
V gene: TRBV10-3; J gene: TRBJ1-6; D gene: TRBD1; clone size: -; CDR3 protein: CAIQIRRGQNNSPLHF; CDR3 DNA: TGTGCCATCCAAATCCGGCGGGGACAGAATAATTCACCCCTCCACTTT
V gene: TRBV18; J gene: TRBJ2-7; D gene: -; clone size: few; CDR3 protein: CASSPVGSWNEQYF; CDR3 DNA: TGTGCCAGCTCACCAGTGGGGTCATGGAACGAGCAGTACTTC
V gene: TRBV11-2; J gene: TRBJ2-6; D gene: -; clone size: -; CDR3 protein: CASSFKAGANVLTF; CDR3 DNA: TGTGCCAGCAGCTTCAAGGCCGGGGCCAACGTCCTGACTTTC
V gene: TRBV7-2; J gene: TRBJ2-7; D gene: TRBD2; clone size: many; CDR3 protein: CASSFAGAAYEQYF; CDR3 DNA: TGTGCCAGCAGCTTTGCGGGAGCGGCCTACGAGCAGTACTTC
V gene: TRBV12-3/TRBV12-4; J gene: TRBJ2-7; D gene: -; clone size: many; CDR3 protein: CASNDRPTSPYEQYF; CDR3 DNA: TGTGCCAGCAACGACAGGCCTACATCTCCCTACGAGCAGTACTTC
V gene: TRBV6-1; J gene: TRBJ2-5; D gene: -; clone size: many; CDR3 protein: CASSQDISYQETQYF; CDR3 DNA: TGTGCCAGCAGCCAGGACATTTCGTACCAAGAGACCCAGTACTTC
V gene: TRBV2; J gene: TRBJ2-1; D gene: -; clone size: -; CDR3 protein: CASSEGRGDEQFF; CDR3 DNA: TGTGCCAGCAGTGAAGGTAGGGGGGATGAGCAGTTCTTC
V gene: TRBV29-1; J gene: TRBJ1-4; D gene: TRBD1; clone size: -; CDR3 protein: CSVTDRGATNEKLFF; CDR3 DNA: TGCAGCGTTACAGACAGGGGAGCAACTAATGAAAAACTGTTTTTT
V gene: TRBV3-1; J gene: TRBJ2-6; D gene: -; clone size: few; CDR3 protein: CASSQMGAGANVLTF; CDR3 DNA: TGTGCCAGCAGCCAAATGGGGGCTGGGGCCAACGTCCTGACTTTC
V gene: TRBV20-1; J gene: TRBJ2-2; D gene: -; clone size: few; CDR3 protein: CSASGANTGELFF; CDR3 DNA: TGCAGTGCTAGCGGCGCGAACACCGGGGAGCTGTTTTTT
V gene: TRBV20-1; J gene: TRBJ2-7; D gene: -; clone size: -; CDR3 protein: CSAPSGAYEQYF; CDR3 DNA: TGCAGTGCCCCCTCCGGGGCCTACGAGCAGTACTTC
V gene: TRBV27; J gene: TRBJ1-2; D gene: -; clone size: -; CDR3 protein: CASSPGRSTIYGYTF; CDR3 DNA: TGTGCCAGCAGTCCAGGACGGAGCACGATCTATGGCTACACCTTC
V gene: TRBV4-1; J gene: TRBJ1-4; D gene: -; clone size: once; CDR3 protein: CASSPGRGEKLFF; CDR3 DNA: TGCGCCAGCAGCCCGGGGCGGGGTGAAAAACTGTTTTTT
V gene: TRBV20-1; J gene: TRBJ2-7; D gene: -; clone size: few; CDR3 protein: CSARDARGYEQYF; CDR3 DNA: TGCAGTGCTAGGGACGCAAGGGGGTACGAGCAGTACTTC
V gene: TRBV5-1; J gene: TRBJ1-1; D gene: TRBD1; clone size: many; CDR3 protein: CASSLGRGDTEAFF; CDR3 DNA: TGTGCCAGCAGCTTAGGCAGGGGGGACACTGAAGCTTTCTTT
V gene: TRBV12-3/TRBV12-4; J gene: TRBJ2-6; D gene: -; clone size: few; CDR3 protein: CASSPLDEPGANVLTF; CDR3 DNA: TGTGCCAGCAGCCCTCTTGATGAGCCTGGGGCCAACGTCCTGACTTTC
V gene: TRBV28; J gene: TRBJ1-5; D gene: TRBD1; clone size: few; CDR3 protein: CASSPNRGSNQPQHF; CDR3 DNA: TGTGCCAGCAGTCCAAACAGGGGTAGCAATCAGCCCCAGCATTTT
V gene: TRBV19; J gene: TRBJ2-5; D gene: -; clone size: once; CDR3 protein: CASRLDAYQETQYF; CDR3 DNA: TGTGCCAGTAGGCTGGACGCCTACCAAGAGACCCAGTACTTC
V gene: TRBV19; J gene: TRBJ1-1; D gene: TRBD1; clone size: -; CDR3 protein: CATETGAVMNTEAFF; CDR3 DNA: TGTGCCACCGAGACAGGGGCGGTCATGAACACTGAAGCTTTCTTT
V gene: TRBV3-1; J gene: TRBJ1-5; D gene: TRBD1; clone size: few; CDR3 protein: CASSQSAGGGQPQHF; CDR3 DNA: TGTGCCAGCAGCCAATCGGCAGGGGGCGGACAGCCCCAGCATTTT
V gene: TRBV29-1; J gene: TRBJ1-2; D gene: TRBD1; clone size: -; CDR3 protein: CSYRTGYGYTF; CDR3 DNA: TGCAGCTACAGGACAGGTTATGGCTACACCTTC
V gene: TRBV29-1; J gene: TRBJ2-7; D gene: TRBD1; clone size: -; CDR3 protein: CSVAQGSYEQYF; CDR3 DNA: TGCAGCGTGGCACAGGGGTCCTACGAGCAGTACTTC
V gene: TRBV7-9; J gene: TRBJ1-2; D gene: TRBD1; clone size: -; CDR3 protein: CASSPDRANYGYTF; CDR3 DNA: TGTGCCAGCAGCCCCGACAGGGCCAACTATGGCTACACCTTC
V gene: TRBV7-9; J gene: TRBJ2-5; D gene: -; clone size: few; CDR3 protein: CASSPARGGAETQYF; CDR3 DNA: TGTGCCAGCAGCCCCGCCAGAGGGGGGGCCGAGACCCAGTACTTC
V gene: TRBV12-5; J gene: TRBJ2-2; D gene: TRBD2; clone size: many; CDR3 protein: CASGLGTTYTGELFF; CDR3 DNA: TGTGCTAGTGGTCTCGGGACTACTTACACCGGGGAGCTGTTTTTT
V gene: TRBV5-1; J gene: TRBJ2-7; D gene: -; clone size: -; CDR3 protein: CASSYGPQAYEQYF; CDR3 DNA: TGCGCCAGCAGCTACGGACCACAAGCCTACGAGCAGTACTTC
V gene: TRBV2; J gene: TRBJ2-5; D gene: -; clone size: few; CDR3 protein: CASSDRLIQETQYF; CDR3 DNA: TGTGCCAGCAGTGACAGGCTAATCCAAGAGACCCAGTACTTC
V gene: TRBV15; J gene: TRBJ2-5; D gene: TRBD2; clone size: -; CDR3 protein: CATSRDPTSGLWETQYF; CDR3 DNA: TGTGCCACCAGCAGGGACCCGACTAGCGGTCTGTGGGAGACCCAGTACTTC
V gene: TRBV7-9; J gene: TRBJ1-1; D gene: -; clone size: few; CDR3 protein: CASSTSGGTGNTEAFF; CDR3 DNA: TGTGCCAGCAGCACTAGTGGGGGGACGGGCAACACTGAAGCTTTCTTT
V gene: TRBV13; J gene: TRBJ2-7; D gene: TRBD2; clone size: -; CDR3 protein: CASSPASGSYYEQYF; CDR3 DNA: TGTGCCAGCAGCCCCGCCAGCGGGAGTTACTACGAGCAGTACTTC
V gene: TRBV20-1; J gene: TRBJ2-7; D gene: TRBD2; clone size: few; CDR3 protein: CSAIQVRGGPYEQYF; CDR3 DNA: TGCAGTGCTATCCAGGTGCGGGGGGGGCCCTACGAGCAGTACTTC
V gene: TRBV12-3/TRBV12-4; J gene: TRBJ1-2; D gene: TRBD1; clone size: -; CDR3 protein: CASSFDRGANGYTF; CDR3 DNA: TGTGCCAGCAGTTTCGACAGGGGCGCCAATGGCTACACCTTC
V gene: TRBV9; J gene: TRBJ1-2; D gene: TRBD1; clone size: -; CDR3 protein: CASSQSPQGASGYTF; CDR3 DNA: TGTGCCAGCAGCCAGTCTCCACAGGGGGCTAGTGGCTACACCTTC
V gene: TRBV6-1; J gene: TRBJ1-2; D gene: -; clone size: -; CDR3 protein: CASRESANYGYTF; CDR3 DNA: TGTGCCAGCAGGGAATCGGCTAACTATGGCTACACCTTC